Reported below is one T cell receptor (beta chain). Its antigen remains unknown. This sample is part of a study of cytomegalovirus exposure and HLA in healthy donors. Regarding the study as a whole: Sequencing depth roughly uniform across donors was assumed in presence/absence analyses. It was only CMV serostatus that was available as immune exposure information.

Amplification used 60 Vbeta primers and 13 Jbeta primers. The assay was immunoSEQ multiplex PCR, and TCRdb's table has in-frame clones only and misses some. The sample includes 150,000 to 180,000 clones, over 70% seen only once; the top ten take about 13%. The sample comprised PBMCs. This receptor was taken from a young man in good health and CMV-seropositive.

CDR3 loop: CASSSGTRGRTEAFF. In nucleotides, the CDR3 is TGTGCCAGCAGTTCGGGGACCAGGGGGCGGACTGAAGCTTTCTTT. This chain connects TRBV28 to TRBJ1-1; TRBD1 aligns across 8 bases. After removal of 4 bases from V and 5 bases from J, the junction contained 9 bases not matched to a gene. Germline assignment: CDR1 MDHEN and CDR2 SYDVKM. This CDR3 region has 15 residues.